The clone carrying this T cell receptor beta chain was detected only once. This CDR3 is 15 amino acids long. Germline-derived CDR1 and CDR2 are SGHAT and FQNNGV. Trimming at V came to 5 bases and at J to 4 bases, leaving 7 bases not matched to a gene. The sample originates from a study of blood T cell repertoires in COVID-19. Study at large: The United States, Italy and Spain supplied acute and convalescent COVID-19 samples.

Methods used by the authors: Nucleated cell counts were estimated from reference gene primer amplification. Sequencing was performed with immunoSEQ multiplex PCR; in TCRdb, only in-frame clones are kept and a portion is missing. That table gives V, J and clone size, and the DNA gave D and trimming. This table holds 300,000 or so clones, 85% to 90% found once. The chain links TRBV11-2 to TRBJ2-3; 9 nucleotides agree with TRBD2. This TCR was sampled from a woman aged 40 to 50 who had recovered from COVID-19. Source material: peripheral blood. CDR3 nucleotides: TGTGCCAGCAGCCTTGGCGGGGGGGCCCCAGATACGCAGTATTTT. Amino acid sequence: CASSLGGGAPDTQYF.